The rows below give T cell receptor beta chains drawn from one sample of a study of PD-1 blockade in classical Hodgkin lymphoma. Produced via immunoSEQ multiplex PCR; TCRdb's table is partial and in-frame only. The table records approximately 7,400 clones, approximately 80% of them present only once. Sequenced here: peripheral blood mononuclear cells (PBMCs), sampled before the fourth cycle of nivolumab. The source is a human donor with classical Hodgkin lymphoma. Both conserved end residues are part of each CDR3. The D gene is left open where the match is weak. Clone size is given for some rows only: seen once, a few or many times, or a class if the clone is expanded.

TRBV19,.,TRBJ1-5,.,CASSARTENQPQHF,TGTGCCAGTAGTGCACGGACCGAGAATCAGCCCCAGCATTTT
TRBV2,.,TRBJ2-7,once,CASSEAVGVEQYF,TGTGCCAGCAGTGAAGCGGTAGGGGTCGAGCAGTACTTC
TRBV4-1,.,TRBJ2-2,.,CASSQDFGAGILRKSGELFF,TGCGCCAGCAGCCAAGATTTCGGGGCAGGGATCCTCCGTAAGTCCGGGGAGCTGTTTTTT
TRBV5-6,.,TRBJ1-3,few,CASSLWEGNTIYF,TGTGCCAGCAGCTTGTGGGAGGGAAACACCATATATTTT
TRBV19,TRBD1,TRBJ2-3,.,CAFTGYRGDGDTQYF,TGTGCCTTTACCGGATACAGGGGGGACGGAGATACGCAGTATTTT
TRBV5-6,TRBD1,TRBJ1-4,.,CASSTPGQGLRKLFF,TGTGCCAGCAGCACACCGGGACAGGGGCTGCGGAAACTGTTTTTT
TRBV19,.,TRBJ1-5,few,CASSPGPRNSNQPQHF,TGTGCCAGTAGTCCAGGACCCCGGAATAGCAATCAGCCCCAGCATTTT
TRBV5-5,TRBD1,TRBJ2-2,.,CASSSIQGTTGELFF,TGTGCCAGCAGCTCGATACAGGGGACGACCGGGGAGCTGTTTTTT
TRBV28,.,TRBJ1-2,.,CASSLEDSNYGYTF,TGTGCCAGCAGTTTAGAGGACAGTAACTATGGCTACACCTTC
TRBV28,TRBD1,TRBJ1-6,.,CASSARDRNNSPLHF,TGTGCCAGCAGTGCCCGGGACAGGAATAATTCACCCCTCCACTTT
TRBV10-2,TRBD2,TRBJ2-7,.,CASRGLAGEYEQYF,TGCGCCAGCAGGGGACTAGCGGGGGAGTACGAGCAGTACTTC
TRBV11-2,TRBD2,TRBJ2-1,.,CASSPGGFPYNEQFF,TGTGCCAGCAGCCCCGGGGGGTTCCCATACAATGAGCAGTTCTTC
TRBV11-3,TRBD2,TRBJ2-5,.,CASSLGTSGAQETQYF,TGTGCCAGCAGCTTAGGGACTAGCGGGGCCCAAGAGACCCAGTACTTC
TRBV6-5,TRBD1,TRBJ1-2,.,CASSSPGQPNYGYTF,TGTGCCAGCAGTTCTCCGGGACAGCCTAACTATGGCTACACCTTC
TRBV28,TRBD2,TRBJ2-2,.,CASSWTSGGASGELFF,TGTGCCAGCAGTTGGACTAGCGGGGGGGCGAGTGGGGAGCTGTTTTTT
TRBV6-6,.,TRBJ2-7,.,CASSNRQPHEQYF,TGTGCCAGCAGCAACCGGCAACCTCACGAGCAGTACTTC
TRBV14,TRBD2,TRBJ2-7,.,CASSFTGTSDYEQYF,TGTGCCAGCAGCTTTACCGGGACTAGCGACTACGAGCAGTACTTC
TRBV30,.,TRBJ2-2,once,CAWTRLSATGELFF,TGTGCCTGGACGAGACTCTCGGCCACCGGGGAGCTGTTTTTT
TRBV4-2,.,TRBJ2-7,.,CASSQEPSYEQYF,TGTGCCAGCAGCCAAGAACCCAGCTACGAGCAGTACTTC
TRBV4-1,.,TRBJ2-7,.,CASSQDDSSEQYF,TGCGCCAGCAGCCAAGATGACAGTTCGGAGCAGTACTTC
TRBV15,.,TRBJ2-7,once,CATSRTTDSTYEQYF,TGTGCCACCAGCAGGACGACGGATAGCACGTACGAGCAGTACTTC
TRBV28,.,TRBJ1-1,.,CASRAPPTTEAFF,TGTGCCAGCAGGGCACCCCCGACGACTGAAGCTTTCTTT
TRBV7-2,.,TRBJ2-5,once,CASRPQNQETQYF,TGTGCCAGCAGGCCCCAGAACCAAGAGACCCAGTACTTC
TRBV28,TRBD1,TRBJ2-7,.,CASSPLRTGAYEQYF,TGTGCCAGCAGTCCCTTAAGGACAGGAGCCTACGAGCAGTACTTC
TRBV27,TRBD2,TRBJ2-2,.,CASRTGGRANTGELFF,TGTGCCAGCAGGACGGGGGGGCGGGCGAACACCGGGGAGCTGTTTTTT
TRBV7-8,TRBD1,TRBJ2-7,.,CASTSLGTGGYEQYF,TGTGCCAGTACTTCCCTCGGGACAGGGGGATACGAGCAGTACTTC
TRBV6-5,.,TRBJ1-6,.,CASSYSRAGNNSPLHF,TGTGCCAGCAGTTACTCGAGGGCAGGGAATAATTCACCCCTCCACTTT
TRBV5-4,.,TRBJ1-2,.,CASSPGKRGTNYGYTF,TGTGCCAGCAGCCCTGGGAAACGCGGGACTAACTATGGCTACACCTTC
TRBV27,TRBD2,TRBJ2-1,few,CASSLRTSANSYNEQFF,TGTGCCAGCAGTTTAAGGACTAGCGCGAACTCCTACAATGAGCAGTTCTTC
TRBV11-2,TRBD1,TRBJ2-1,.,CASSSSPGTGHEQFF,TGTGCCAGCAGCTCTAGCCCCGGGACAGGGCATGAGCAGTTCTTC
TRBV4-3,.,TRBJ1-2,.,CASSQDGPGGYTF,TGCGCCAGCAGCCAAGATGGTCCGGGAGGCTACACCTTC
TRBV4-2,.,TRBJ2-6,.,CASSQEVWGSGANVLTF,TGTGCCAGCAGCCAGGAGGTCTGGGGCTCTGGGGCCAACGTCCTGACTTTC
TRBV5-5,.,TRBJ2-3,.,CASSEQLGGTDTQYF,TGTGCCAGCAGTGAGCAACTAGGAGGCACAGATACGCAGTATTTT
TRBV5-6,.,TRBJ2-7,.,CASSLGETRLHSYEQYF,TGTGCCAGCAGCTTGGGGGAGACACGGCTACACTCCTACGAGCAGTACTTC
TRBV14,.,TRBJ2-3,once,CASSHTTGPGDTQYF,TGTGCCAGCAGCCATACGACGGGACCCGGGGATACGCAGTATTTT
TRBV2,TRBD2,TRBJ2-1,.,CASSEASGGYYNEQFF,TGTGCCAGCAGTGAAGCGAGCGGGGGATATTACAATGAGCAGTTCTTC
TRBV15,TRBD1,TRBJ2-7,.,CATSKQGAYEQYF,TGTGCCACCAGCAAACAGGGGGCCTACGAGCAGTACTTC
TRBV5-1,.,TRBJ2-1,once,CASTGGSQRVNNEQFF,TGCGCCAGCACCGGGGGAAGCCAACGCGTCAACAATGAGCAGTTCTTC
TRBV28,.,TRBJ1-1,.,CASSRTPATEAFF,TGTGCCAGCAGTCGCACCCCTGCAACTGAAGCTTTCTTT
TRBV10-3,TRBD1,TRBJ2-7,.,CAISESDRAHEQYF,TGTGCCATCAGTGAATCGGACAGGGCCCACGAGCAGTACTTC
TRBV28,.,TRBJ1-1,.,CASSLFTEAFF,TGTGCCAGCAGTTTGTTCACTGAAGCTTTCTTT
TRBV18,TRBD1,TRBJ2-1,.,CASSPLGQGTINEQFF,TGTGCCAGCTCACCACTTGGACAGGGAACGATCAATGAGCAGTTCTTC
TRBV28,TRBD1,TRBJ2-3,once,CASSPIGTASTDTQYF,TGTGCCAGCAGTCCGATAGGGACAGCGAGCACAGATACGCAGTATTTT
TRBV6-5,TRBD1,TRBJ1-2,.,CASTERTGGHGYTF,TGTGCCAGCACCGAAAGGACAGGGGGCCATGGCTACACCTTC
TRBV18,.,TRBJ2-3,.,CASQFKWSDTQYF,TGTGCCAGCCAATTCAAATGGAGCGATACGCAGTATTTT
TRBV7-8,.,TRBJ2-7,.,CASSLGSGPAYEQYF,TGTGCCAGCAGCTTAGGGAGCGGTCCCGCCTACGAGCAGTACTTC
TRBV28,.,TRBJ1-5,few,CASSAHGQSNQPQHF,TGTGCCAGCAGCGCGCATGGACAGAGCAATCAGCCCCAGCATTTT
TRBV7-9,TRBD1,TRBJ2-7,.,CASSEDRGEQYF,TGTGCCAGCAGCGAGGACAGGGGCGAGCAGTACTTC
TRBV5-1,.,TRBJ2-5,few,CASSFGPGETQYF,TGCGCCAGCAGCTTCGGGCCTGGGGAGACCCAGTACTTC
TRBV11-2,.,TRBJ1-6,medium-sized,CASSLAGVNSPLHF,TGTGCCAGCAGCTTAGCGGGGGTTAATTCACCCCTCCACTTT
TRBV27,.,TRBJ2-7,once,CASSLRGYEQYF,TGTGCCAGCAGTTTAAGGGGTTACGAGCAGTACTTC
TRBV27,TRBD2,TRBJ2-1,.,CASSSSGAYNEQFF,TGTGCCAGCAGTTCTAGCGGAGCCTACAATGAGCAGTTCTTC
TRBV2,.,TRBJ1-1,few,CASSIEGAFF,TGTGCCAGCAGTATCGAGGGGGCTTTCTTT
TRBV2,TRBD1,TRBJ1-4,.,CASLDRGWEKLFF,TGTGCCAGCCTAGACAGGGGGTGGGAAAAACTGTTTTTT